Given below is one T cell receptor beta chain in context. This clone was counted only a few times. The antigen this receptor binds is unknown. Per-base qualities were not stored, and no clone one base away is much larger. Deletion took 3 bases off V and 7 bases off J, with a span of 14 bases between the germline ends. From cysteine to phenylalanine, the CDR3 is 13 amino acids long. Only the CDR3 portion is preserved as DNA: 39 bases, with reading frame beginning at the first base. Looking up the germline V gene yields CDR1 SGHRS and CDR2 YFSETQ. Whole blood was collected in K2EDTA tubes by collaborating institutions according to the institutions' own protocols. Collaborator samples were shipped for TCRbeta analysis as frozen whole blood, isolated PBMCs, or DNA extracted from either sample type. This sample was included in a study of blood T cell repertoires in COVID-19 (dated by TCRdb to about 2020). Regarding the study in general: Samples from collaborators originated in the United States, Italy and Spain and spanned both the acute and convalescent phases of COVID-19. The prospective study material was composed of cDNA or gDNA derived from T cells, B-cell-depleted T cells, or PBMCs. The dataset comprised deeply sampled blood TCRbeta repertoires from subjects exposed to, actively infected with, or recovered from COVID-19. A freely available public database, intended as a resource for researchers studying the immune response to SARS-CoV-2, is where the repertoires were released. The samples were drawn from the first 160 participants of the ongoing ImmuneRACE study and from about 1,200 subjects provided by 6 global collaborators. A de-identified subject ID, COVID-19 status, age in years and sex were almost always included in the sample metadata. Where HLA class I and class II types were available, the types were taken from metadata supplied by the sample provider, not from assay-based typing.

TCRbeta CDR3 regions were amplified from genomic DNA by means of the immunoSEQ Assay, a bias-controlled multiplex PCR. Per the source publication's procedure: The number of nucleated cells in each sample was estimated from the amplification of reference gene primers within the assay. To quantify the absolute abundance of each unique TCRbeta CDR3 rearrangement, sequence reads were collapsed and filtered. For each sample, productive Simpson clonality was calculated as the square root of Simpson's diversity index across productive rearrangements. In TCRdb, the immuneACCESS table is reduced to in-frame sequences with V and J assigned. These tables do not hold every clone; where another copy was compared, an unresolved V gene accounts for under half, and the others remain unexplained. That table is the source of V, J and clone size, and D and trimming were worked out from the DNA. The sample table shows around 65,000 clones, and around 80% are seen once. The ten largest clones add up to roughly 22% of the sample.

Broad study findings and their caveats: The quantity of clinical and demographic metadata differed by source and by participant and was supplied without curation.

Material: peripheral blood. The TCR originated in a woman older than 75 with active or convalescent COVID-19. The chain links TRBV5-1 with TRBJ2-7; TRBD2 is a weak D gene call, 6 bases matching. The sequenced DNA: TGCGCCAGCAGCTCCCATGGCAGCGGGGAGCAGTACTTC. Translated, this gives CASSSHGSGEQYF.